Sequencing of this T cell receptor beta chain was carried out in a study of T-cell memory formation after mild COVID-19. The overall study: There were largely donor-specific TCR clusters.

Constant-segment primers and 5'RACE yielded cDNA libraries for TCR alpha and TCR beta, each carrying sample barcodes and UMIs. A single record per CDR3 protein comes from TCRdb applying MiXCR to the 5' RACE reads. Of about 100,000 distinct CDR3 sequences detected, 11% appear once; the ten largest clones hold around 39%. This clonotype was counted between two and nine times. Antigen: not known. The CDR3 is 14 residues long. Germline lookup yields CDR1 SGHTA and CDR2 FQGNSA. The ends were cut back, 5 bases at V and 4 bases at J, with 15 bases in the middle. Study-level findings and limits: Clones that shrank (day 15 to 85) were balanced CD4/CD8, whereas later expanders leaned CD4+.

Specimen: PBMCs or a T cell subset sorted from them (not recorded which). The receptor was derived from a man aged 18 to 29 who had mild COVID-19 (a few samples of this study predate the infection). Cell type and time point are not known. V and J are TRBV7-2 and TRBJ2-7; D may be TRBD2 (6 bases). The CDR3 nucleotides are TGTGCCAGCAGCCCAGGGCTCGGGGGTTACGAGCAGTACGTC. This sequence encodes CASSPGLGGYEQYV.